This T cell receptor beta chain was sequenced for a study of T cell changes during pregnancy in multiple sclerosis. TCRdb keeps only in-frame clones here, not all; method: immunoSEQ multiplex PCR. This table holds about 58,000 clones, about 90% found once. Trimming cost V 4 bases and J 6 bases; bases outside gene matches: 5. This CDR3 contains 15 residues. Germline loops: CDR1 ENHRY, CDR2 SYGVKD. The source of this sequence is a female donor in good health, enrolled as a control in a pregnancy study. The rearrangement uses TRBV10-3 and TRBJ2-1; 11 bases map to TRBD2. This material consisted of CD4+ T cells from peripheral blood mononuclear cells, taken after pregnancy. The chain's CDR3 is CAISGGTSGINEQFF. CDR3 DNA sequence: TGTGCCATCAGTGGGGGGACTAGCGGTATCAATGAGCAGTTCTTC.